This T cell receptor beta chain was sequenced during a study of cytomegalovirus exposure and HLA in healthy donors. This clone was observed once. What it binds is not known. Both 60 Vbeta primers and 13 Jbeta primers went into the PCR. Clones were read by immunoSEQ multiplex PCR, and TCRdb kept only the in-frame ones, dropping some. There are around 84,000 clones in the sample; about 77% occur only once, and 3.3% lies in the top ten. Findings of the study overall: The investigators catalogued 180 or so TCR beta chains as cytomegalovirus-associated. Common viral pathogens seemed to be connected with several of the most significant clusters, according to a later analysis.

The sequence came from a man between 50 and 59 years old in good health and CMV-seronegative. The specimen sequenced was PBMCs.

The CDR3, as DNA: TGTGCCAGCAACGGACAGGGCTCGAATTCACCCCTCCACTTT. The encoded protein is CASNGQGSNSPLHF. V gene TRBV2 combines with J gene TRBJ1-6; the match to TRBD1 covers 8 bases. The J segment lost 7 bases and the V segment lost 7 bases, leaving 6 bases of the junction unmatched. In germline, CDR1 is SNHLY, CDR2 FYNNEI. The CDR3 is 14 amino acids.